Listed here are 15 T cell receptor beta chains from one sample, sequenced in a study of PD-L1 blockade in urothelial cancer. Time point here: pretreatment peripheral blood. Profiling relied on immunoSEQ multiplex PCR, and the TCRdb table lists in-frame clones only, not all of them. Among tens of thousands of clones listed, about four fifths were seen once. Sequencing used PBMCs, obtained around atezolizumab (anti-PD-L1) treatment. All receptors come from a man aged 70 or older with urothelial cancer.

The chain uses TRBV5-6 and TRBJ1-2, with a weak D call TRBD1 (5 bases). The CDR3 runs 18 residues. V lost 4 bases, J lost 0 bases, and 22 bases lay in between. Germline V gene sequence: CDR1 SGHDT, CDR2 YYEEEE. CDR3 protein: CASSDTQTKTVTNYGYTF. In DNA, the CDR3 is TGTGCCAGCAGCGACACTCAAACGAAGACAGTAACTAACTATGGCTACACCTTC.

CDR3 nucleotides: TGTGCCAGCAGTGGCTCAGTGAGCACAGATACGCAGTATTTT. The encoded protein is CASSGSVSTDTQYF. The chain recombines TRBV25-1 with TRBJ2-3; D uncertain. V was cut by 4 bases and J by 0 bases, with 8 bases left in between. This CDR3 is 14 amino acids long. Per the germline V gene, CDR1 is MGHDK and CDR2 is SYGVNS.

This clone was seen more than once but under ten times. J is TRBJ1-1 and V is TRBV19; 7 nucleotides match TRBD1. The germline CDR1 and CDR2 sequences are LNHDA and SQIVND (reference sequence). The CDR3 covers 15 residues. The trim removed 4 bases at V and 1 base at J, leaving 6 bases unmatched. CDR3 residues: CASSRSGQANTEAFF. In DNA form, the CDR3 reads TGTGCCAGTAGTAGATCCGGACAGGCGAACACTGAAGCTTTCTTT. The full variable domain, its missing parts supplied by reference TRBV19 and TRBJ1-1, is DGGITQSPKYLFRKEGQNVTLSCEQNLNHDAMYWYRQDPGQGLRLIYYSQIVNDFQKGDIAEGYSVSREKKESFPLTVTSAQKNPTAFYLCASSRSGQANTEAFFGQGTRLTVV.

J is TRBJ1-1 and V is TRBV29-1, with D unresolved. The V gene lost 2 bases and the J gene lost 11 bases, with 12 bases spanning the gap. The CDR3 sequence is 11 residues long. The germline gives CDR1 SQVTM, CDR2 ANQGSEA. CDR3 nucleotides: TGCAGCGTTGAAAATTCGAGAACGGCTTTCTTT. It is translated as CSVENSRTAFF.

CDR3 sequence (DNA): TGTGCCAGCAGCTTTGGCACCACTGAAGCTTTCTTT. Translated, it gives CASSFGTTEAFF. The J gene is TRBJ1-1, the V gene TRBV5-8; D unclear. This CDR3 spans 12 amino acids. V gave up 2 bases and J gave up 4 bases, with 6 bases separating them. From germline, CDR1 is SGHTS and CDR2 YDEGEE.

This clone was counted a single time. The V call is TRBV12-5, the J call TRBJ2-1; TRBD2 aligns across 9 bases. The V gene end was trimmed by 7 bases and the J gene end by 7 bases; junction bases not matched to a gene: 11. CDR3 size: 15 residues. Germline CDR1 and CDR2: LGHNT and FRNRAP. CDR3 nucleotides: TGTGCTAGTGCTACCTTAGCGGGAGACGGGAATGAGCAGTTCTTC. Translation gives CASATLAGDGNEQFF. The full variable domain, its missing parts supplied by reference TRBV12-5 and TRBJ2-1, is DARVTQTPRHKVTEMGQEVTMRCQPILGHNTVFWYRQTMMQGLELLAYFRNRAPLDDSGMPKDRFSAEMPDATLATLKIQPSEPRDSAVYFCASATLAGDGNEQFFGPGTRLTVL.

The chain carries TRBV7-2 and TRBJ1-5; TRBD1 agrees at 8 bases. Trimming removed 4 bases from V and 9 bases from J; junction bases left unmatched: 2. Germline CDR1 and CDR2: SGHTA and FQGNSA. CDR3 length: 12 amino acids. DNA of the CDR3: TGTGCCAGCAGCTCAGGGACAGGGCCCCAGCATTTT. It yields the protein CASSSGTGPQHF. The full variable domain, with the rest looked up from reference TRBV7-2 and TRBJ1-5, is GAGVSQSPSNKVTEKGKDVELRCDPISGHTALYWYRQSLGQGLEFLIYFQGNSAPDKSGLPSDRFSAERTGGSVSTLTIQRTQQEDSAVYLCASSSGTGPQHFGDGTRLSIL.

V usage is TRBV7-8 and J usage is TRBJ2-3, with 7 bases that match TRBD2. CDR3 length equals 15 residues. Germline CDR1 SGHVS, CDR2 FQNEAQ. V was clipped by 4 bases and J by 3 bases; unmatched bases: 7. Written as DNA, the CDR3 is TGTGCCAGCAGCTCCTTTGGGCGGGAGACAGATACGCAGTATTTT. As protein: CASSSFGRETDTQYF.

CDR3 sequence (DNA): TGCGCCAGCAGCACCTGGACGGGAATGAACACTGAAGCTTTCTTT. Protein sequence: CASSTWTGMNTEAFF. The chain couples TRBV5-1 to TRBJ1-1; D call uncertain. Germline V gene sequence: CDR1 SGHRS, CDR2 YFSETQ. Trimming removed 4 bases at V and 0 bases at J, with 13 bases between. CDR3 length: 15 residues.

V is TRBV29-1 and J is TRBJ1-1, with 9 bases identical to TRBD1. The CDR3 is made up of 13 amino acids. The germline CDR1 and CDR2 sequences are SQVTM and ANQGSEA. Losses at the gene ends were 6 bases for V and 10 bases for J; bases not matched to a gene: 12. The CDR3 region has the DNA TGCAGCGTGGGAACAGGGGGCGATTCAGGAGCTTTCTTT. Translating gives CSVGTGGDSGAFF.

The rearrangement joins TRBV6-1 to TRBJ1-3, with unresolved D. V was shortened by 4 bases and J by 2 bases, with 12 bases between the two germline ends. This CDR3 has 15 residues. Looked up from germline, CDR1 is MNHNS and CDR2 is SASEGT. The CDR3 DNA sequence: TGTGCCAGCAGTGCCTGGGAGGGAGCTGGAAACACCATATATTTT. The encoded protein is CASSAWEGAGNTIYF.

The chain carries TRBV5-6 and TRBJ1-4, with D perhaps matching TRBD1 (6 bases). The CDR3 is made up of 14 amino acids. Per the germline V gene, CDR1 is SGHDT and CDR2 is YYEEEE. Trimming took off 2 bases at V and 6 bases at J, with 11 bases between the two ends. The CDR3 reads CASSFGGADEKLFF. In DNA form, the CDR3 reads TGTGCCAGCAGCTTTGGGGGCGCAGATGAAAAACTGTTTTTT.

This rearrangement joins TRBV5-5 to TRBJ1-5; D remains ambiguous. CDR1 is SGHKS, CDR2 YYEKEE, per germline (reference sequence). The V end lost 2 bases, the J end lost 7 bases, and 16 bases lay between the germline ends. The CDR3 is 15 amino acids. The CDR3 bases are TGTGCCAGCAGCTTTTCGACGGGAGCACGGCAGCCCCAGCATTTT. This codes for CASSFSTGARQPQHF.

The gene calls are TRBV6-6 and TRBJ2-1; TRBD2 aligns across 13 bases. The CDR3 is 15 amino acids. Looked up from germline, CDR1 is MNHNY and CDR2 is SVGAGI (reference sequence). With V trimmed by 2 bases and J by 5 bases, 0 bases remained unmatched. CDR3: CASSYGTSGNNEQFF. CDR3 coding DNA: TGTGCCAGCAGTTACGGGACTAGCGGGAACAATGAGCAGTTCTTC.

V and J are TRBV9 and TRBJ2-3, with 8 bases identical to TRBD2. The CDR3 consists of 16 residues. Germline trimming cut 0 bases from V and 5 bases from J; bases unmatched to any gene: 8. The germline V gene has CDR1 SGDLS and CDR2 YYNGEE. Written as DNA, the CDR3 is TGTGCCAGCAGCGTAGATGGAAGCGGGAGTGGAGATACGCAGTATTTT. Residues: CASSVDGSGSGDTQYF. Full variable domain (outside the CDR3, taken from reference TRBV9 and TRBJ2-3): DSGVTQTPKHLITATGQRVTLRCSPRSGDLSVYWYQQSLDQGLQFLIQYYNGEERAKGNILERFSAQQFPDLHSELNLSSLELGDSALYFCASSVDGSGSGDTQYFGPGTRLTVL.